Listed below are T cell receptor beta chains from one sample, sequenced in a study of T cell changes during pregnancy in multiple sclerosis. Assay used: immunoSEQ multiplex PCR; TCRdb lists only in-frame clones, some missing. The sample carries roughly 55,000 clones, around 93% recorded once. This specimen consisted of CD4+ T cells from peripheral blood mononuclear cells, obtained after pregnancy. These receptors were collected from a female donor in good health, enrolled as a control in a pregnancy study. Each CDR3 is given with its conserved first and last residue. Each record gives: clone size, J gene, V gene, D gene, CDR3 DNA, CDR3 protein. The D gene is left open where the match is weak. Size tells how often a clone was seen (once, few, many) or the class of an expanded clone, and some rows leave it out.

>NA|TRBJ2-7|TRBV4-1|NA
TGCGCCAGCAGCCAAGACCCGGACAGAGGAAATCTGGAGCAGTACTTC
CASSQDPDRGNLEQYF
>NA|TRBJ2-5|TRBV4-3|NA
TGCGCCAGCAGCCAAGATTTAGCAGGGTCCGGGACCCAGTACTTC
CASSQDLAGSGTQYF
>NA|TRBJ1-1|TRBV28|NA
TGTGCCAGCAGCCCCGAGGCCACTGAAGCTTTCTTT
CASSPEATEAFF
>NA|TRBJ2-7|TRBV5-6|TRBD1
TGTGCCAGCAGCTCCACAGGGGGAGACAACTCCTACGAGCAGTACTTC
CASSSTGGDNSYEQYF
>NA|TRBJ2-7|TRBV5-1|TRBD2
TGCGCCAGCAGCCCGCCCCTAGGGACTAGAATTGACGAGCAGTACTTC
CASSPPLGTRIDEQYF
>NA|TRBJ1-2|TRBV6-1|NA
TGTGCCAGCAGTGAAGCGGGGGGGGGAAGCTATGGCTACACCTTC
CASSEAGGGSYGYTF
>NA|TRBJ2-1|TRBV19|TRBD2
TGTGCCAGTAGTGGGCCGGGACTAGCGGGGCATGAGCAGTTCTTC
CASSGPGLAGHEQFF
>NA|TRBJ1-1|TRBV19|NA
TGTGCCAGTAGTTCAAGTTACAGGGTCATGAACACTGAAGCTTTCTTT
CASSSSYRVMNTEAFF
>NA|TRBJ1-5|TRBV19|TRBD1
TGTGCCAGTGGCACAGGGGGGCATCAGCCCCAGCATTTT
CASGTGGHQPQHF
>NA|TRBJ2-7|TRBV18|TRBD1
TGTGCCAGCTCACCTCCTGGGACAGGGGAAGGCGAGCAGTACTTC
CASSPPGTGEGEQYF
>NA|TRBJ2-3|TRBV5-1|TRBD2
TGCGCCAGCAGGGAGCGGGGGGACACAGATACGCAGTATTTT
CASRERGDTDTQYF
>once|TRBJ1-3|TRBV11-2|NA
TGTGCCAGTGAACCGGGGGGAAACACCATATATTTT
CASEPGGNTIYF
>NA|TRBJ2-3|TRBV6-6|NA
TGTGCCAGCATCGATTCAGCGGGACAACAGAGCACGCAGTATTTT
CASIDSAGQQSTQYF
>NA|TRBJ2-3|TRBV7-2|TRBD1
TGTGCCAGCAGCATAGACAGGGGGGATACGCAGTATTTT
CASSIDRGDTQYF
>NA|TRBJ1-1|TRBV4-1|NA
TGCGCCAGCAGCCAGAGCGGCCTACGGTCCCGTGAAGCTTTCTTT
CASSQSGLRSREAFF
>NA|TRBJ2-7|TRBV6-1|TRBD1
TGTGCCAGCAGTGCTAGACAGGGGGCCAACGAGCAGTACTTC
CASSARQGANEQYF
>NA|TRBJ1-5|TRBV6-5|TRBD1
TGTGCCAGCAGTCAGGACAGGGGAGGAAATCAGCCCCAGCATTTT
CASSQDRGGNQPQHF
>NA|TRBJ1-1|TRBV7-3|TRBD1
TGTGCCAGCAGCCCCACTGGGACAGTTGAAGCTTTCTTT
CASSPTGTVEAFF
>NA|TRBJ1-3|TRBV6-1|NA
TGTGCCAGCAGTGAAAAGCGTCCCTCTGGAAACACCATATATTTT
CASSEKRPSGNTIYF
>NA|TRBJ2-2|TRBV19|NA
TGTGCCAGTAGTGTCGTCTTCACCGGGGAGCTGTTTTTT
CASSVVFTGELFF
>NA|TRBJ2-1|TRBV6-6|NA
TGTGCCAGCAGTTACGAGGAGGGTTGGGGACCTAATCAGTTCTTC
CASSYEEGWGPNQFF
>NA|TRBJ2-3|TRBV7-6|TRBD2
TGTGCCAGCAGCTTAGCTAGCGGGGGCACAGATACGCAGTATTTT
CASSLASGGTDTQYF
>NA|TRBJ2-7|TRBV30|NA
TGTGCCTGGAGTGCAACCGGGCAGGGCGAGCAGTACTTC
CAWSATGQGEQYF
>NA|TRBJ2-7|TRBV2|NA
TGTGCCAGCAGATCCCGACTAGGGCCCTACGAGCAGTACTTC
CASRSRLGPYEQYF
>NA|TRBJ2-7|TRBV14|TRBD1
TGTGCCAGCAGCCAAATGGGGGACAGGGGCTACGAGCAGTACTTC
CASSQMGDRGYEQYF
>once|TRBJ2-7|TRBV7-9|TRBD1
TGTGCCAGCAGCCCGGAGGGGGGACAGGGGAGATTTCGCTCCTACGAGCAGTACTTC
CASSPEGGQGRFRSYEQYF
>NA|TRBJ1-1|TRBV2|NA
TGTGCCAGCACCTGGGGGCAGGACACTGAAGCTTTCTTT
CASTWGQDTEAFF
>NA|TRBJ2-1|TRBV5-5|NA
TGTGCCAGCAGCGTTACAGGTAACAATGAGCAGTTCTTC
CASSVTGNNEQFF
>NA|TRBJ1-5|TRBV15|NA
TGTGCCACCGTTCGCAGGGAGGGCAATCAGCCCCAGCATTTT
CATVRREGNQPQHF
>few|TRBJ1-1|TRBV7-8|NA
TGTGCCAGCAGCCCTACGTATACTGAAGCTTTCTTT
CASSPTYTEAFF
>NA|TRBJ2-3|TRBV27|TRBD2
TGTGCCAGCAGTTTGGCCCCTCCCCGACTAGCGGGGGCCCGGGATACGCAGTATTTT
CASSLAPPRLAGARDTQYF
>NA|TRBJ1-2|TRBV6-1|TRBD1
TGTGCCAGCAGTGGACGGACAGGGGGCATGTTC
CASSGRTGGMF
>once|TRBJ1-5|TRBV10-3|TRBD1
TGTGCCATCAGCCAGACTCAGGGGGGCAATCAGCCCCAGCATTTT
CAISQTQGGNQPQHF
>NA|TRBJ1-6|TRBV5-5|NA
TGTGCCAGCAGCTCCTCGAGCTCCTATAATTCACCCCTCCACTTT
CASSSSSSYNSPLHF
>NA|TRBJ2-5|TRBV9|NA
TGTGCCAGCGGGACTGGCGCGACCCAGTACTTC
CASGTGATQYF
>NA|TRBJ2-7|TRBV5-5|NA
TGTGCCAGCAGCTATAGCAGGGAAACCTACGAGCAGTACTTC
CASSYSRETYEQYF
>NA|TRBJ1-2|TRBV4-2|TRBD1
TGTGCCAGCAGCCAAGGGGGATTGGACAGGCACTATGGCTACACCTTC
CASSQGGLDRHYGYTF
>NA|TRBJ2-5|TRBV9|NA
TGTGCCAGCAACGTCCGCGGGGCAGAGACCCAGTACTTC
CASNVRGAETQYF
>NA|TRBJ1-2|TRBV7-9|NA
TGTGCCAGCAGCTTACCCTACCGGACAGCAGCTAACTATGGCTACACCTTC
CASSLPYRTAANYGYTF
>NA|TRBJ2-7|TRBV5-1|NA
TGCGCCAGCAGCTTGGGGACGGGGATCTACGAGCAGTACTTC
CASSLGTGIYEQYF
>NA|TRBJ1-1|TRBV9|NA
TGTGCCAGCAGCGCCGACAGTAACACTGAAGCTTTCTTT
CASSADSNTEAFF
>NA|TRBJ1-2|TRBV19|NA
TGTGCCAGCACCCGGGGTCAGGGGAATGGCTACACCTTC
CASTRGQGNGYTF
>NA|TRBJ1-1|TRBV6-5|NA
TGTGCCAGCAGTTACTCGAACATCAACACTGAAGCTTTCTTT
CASSYSNINTEAFF
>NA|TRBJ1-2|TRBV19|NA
TGTGCCAGTAGTTCACCCGACCCCCGCGCGGATGGCTACACCTTC
CASSSPDPRADGYTF
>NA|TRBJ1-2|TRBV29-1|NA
TGCAGCACCGGGAGACAATATGGCTACACCTTC
CSTGRQYGYTF
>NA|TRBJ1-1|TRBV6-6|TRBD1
TGTGCCAGCAGTTCTACAGGGTACAGGGGCACTGAAGCTTTCTTT
CASSSTGYRGTEAFF
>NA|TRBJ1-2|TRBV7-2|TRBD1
TGTGCCAGCAGTTACAGGGGGACGGTCTATGGCTACACCTTC
CASSYRGTVYGYTF
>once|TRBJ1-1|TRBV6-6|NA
TGTGCCAGCAGTGCCCCGGGGGGCACTGAAGCTTTCTTT
CASSAPGGTEAFF
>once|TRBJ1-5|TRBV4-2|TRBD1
TGTGCCAGCAGCCAAGCGGTACAGGGGGGCAATCAGCCCCAGCATTTT
CASSQAVQGGNQPQHF
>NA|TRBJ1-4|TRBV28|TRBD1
TGTGCCAGCAGTTCCGGACAGGGCCCGGAAAAACTGTTTTTT
CASSSGQGPEKLFF